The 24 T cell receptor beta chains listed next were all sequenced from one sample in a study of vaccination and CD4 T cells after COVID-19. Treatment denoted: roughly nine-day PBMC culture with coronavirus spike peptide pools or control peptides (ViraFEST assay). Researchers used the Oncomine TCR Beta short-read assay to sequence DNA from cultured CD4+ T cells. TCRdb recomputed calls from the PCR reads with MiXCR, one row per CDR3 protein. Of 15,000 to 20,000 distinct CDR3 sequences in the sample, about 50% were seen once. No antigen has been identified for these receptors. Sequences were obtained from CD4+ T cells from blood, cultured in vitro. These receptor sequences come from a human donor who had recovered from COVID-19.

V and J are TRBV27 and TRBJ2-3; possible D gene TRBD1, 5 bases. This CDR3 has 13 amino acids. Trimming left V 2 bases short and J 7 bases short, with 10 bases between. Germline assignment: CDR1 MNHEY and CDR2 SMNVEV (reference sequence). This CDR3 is CASSLKGLHTQYF. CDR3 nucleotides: TGTGCCAGCAGTTTAAAGGGGCTGCATACGCAGTATTTT.

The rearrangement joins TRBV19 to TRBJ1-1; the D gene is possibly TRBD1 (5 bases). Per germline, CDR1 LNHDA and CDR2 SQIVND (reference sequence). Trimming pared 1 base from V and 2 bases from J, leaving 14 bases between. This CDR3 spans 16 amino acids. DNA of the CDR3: TGTGCCAGTAGTATAGCACCCCAGGGCACCAACACTGAAGCTTTCTTT. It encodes CASSIAPQGTNTEAFF.

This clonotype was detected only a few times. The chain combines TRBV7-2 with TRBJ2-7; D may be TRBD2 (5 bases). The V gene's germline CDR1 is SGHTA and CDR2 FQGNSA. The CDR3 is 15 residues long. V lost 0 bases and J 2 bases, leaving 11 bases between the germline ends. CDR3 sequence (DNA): TGTGCCAGCAGCTTAGCGGGCAGGACTGCCTACGAGCAGTACTTC. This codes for CASSLAGRTAYEQYF.

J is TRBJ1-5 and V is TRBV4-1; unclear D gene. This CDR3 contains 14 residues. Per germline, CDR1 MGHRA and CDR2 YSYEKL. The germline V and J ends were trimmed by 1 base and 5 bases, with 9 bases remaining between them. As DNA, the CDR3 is TGCGCCAGCAGCCAAGGGCCTACCGATCAGCCCCAGCATTTT. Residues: CASSQGPTDQPQHF.

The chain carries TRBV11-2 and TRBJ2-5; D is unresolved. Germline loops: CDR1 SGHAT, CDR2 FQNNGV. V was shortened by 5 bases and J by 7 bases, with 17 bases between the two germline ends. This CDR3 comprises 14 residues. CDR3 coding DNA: TGTGCCAGCAGCCCAAACCGATCTCCCCGGACCCAGTACTTC. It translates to CASSPNRSPRTQYF.

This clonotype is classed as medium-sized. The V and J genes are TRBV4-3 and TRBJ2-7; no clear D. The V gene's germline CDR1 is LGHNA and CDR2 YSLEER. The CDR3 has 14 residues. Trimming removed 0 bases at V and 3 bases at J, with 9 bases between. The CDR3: CASSQESHYYEQYF. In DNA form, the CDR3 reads TGCGCCAGCAGCCAAGAATCTCATTACTACGAGCAGTACTTC.

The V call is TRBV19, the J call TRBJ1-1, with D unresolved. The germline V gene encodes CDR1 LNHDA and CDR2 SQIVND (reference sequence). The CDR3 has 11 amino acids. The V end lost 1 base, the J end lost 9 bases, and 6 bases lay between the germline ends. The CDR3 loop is CASSIVGKAFF. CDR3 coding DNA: TGTGCCAGTAGTATAGTGGGTAAAGCTTTCTTT.

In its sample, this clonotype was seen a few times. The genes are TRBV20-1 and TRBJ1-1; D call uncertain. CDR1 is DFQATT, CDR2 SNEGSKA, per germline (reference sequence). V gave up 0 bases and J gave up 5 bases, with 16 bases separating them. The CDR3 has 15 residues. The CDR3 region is CSAREGRMRATEAFF. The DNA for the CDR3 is TGCAGTGCTAGAGAGGGGAGGATGAGGGCAACTGAAGCTTTCTTT.

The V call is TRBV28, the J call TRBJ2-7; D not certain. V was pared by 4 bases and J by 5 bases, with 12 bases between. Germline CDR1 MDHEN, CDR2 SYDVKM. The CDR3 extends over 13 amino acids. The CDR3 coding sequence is TGTGCCAGCAGTTCCCCTTGGACGGACGAGCAGTACTTC. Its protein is CASSSPWTDEQYF.

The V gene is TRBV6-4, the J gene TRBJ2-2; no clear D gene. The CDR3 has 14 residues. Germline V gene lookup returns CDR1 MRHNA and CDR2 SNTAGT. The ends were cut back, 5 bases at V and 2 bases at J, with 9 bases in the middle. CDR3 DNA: TGTGCCAGCAGTCGGTCAGTTAACACCGGGGAGCTGTTTTTT. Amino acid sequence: CASSRSVNTGELFF.

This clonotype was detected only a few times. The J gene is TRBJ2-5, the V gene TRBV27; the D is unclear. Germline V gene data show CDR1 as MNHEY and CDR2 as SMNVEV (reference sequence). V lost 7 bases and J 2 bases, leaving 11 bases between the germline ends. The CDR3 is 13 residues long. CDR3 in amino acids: CASIKGRQETQYF. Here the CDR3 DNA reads TGTGCCAGCATCAAGGGTCGACAAGAGACCCAGTACTTC.

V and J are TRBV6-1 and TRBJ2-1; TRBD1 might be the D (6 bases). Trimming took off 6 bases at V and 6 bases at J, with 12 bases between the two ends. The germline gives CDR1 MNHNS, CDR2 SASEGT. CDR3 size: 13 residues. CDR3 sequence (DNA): TGTGCCAGCAGCGATGGACAGTCCAATGAGCAGTTCTTC. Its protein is CASSDGQSNEQFF.

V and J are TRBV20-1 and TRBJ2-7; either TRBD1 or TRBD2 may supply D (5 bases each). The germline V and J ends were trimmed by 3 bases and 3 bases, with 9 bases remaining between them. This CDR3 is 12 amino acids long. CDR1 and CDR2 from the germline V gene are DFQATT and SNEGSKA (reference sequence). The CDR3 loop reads CSASRDHYEQYF. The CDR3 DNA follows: TGCAGTGCTAGCCGGGACCACTACGAGCAGTACTTC.

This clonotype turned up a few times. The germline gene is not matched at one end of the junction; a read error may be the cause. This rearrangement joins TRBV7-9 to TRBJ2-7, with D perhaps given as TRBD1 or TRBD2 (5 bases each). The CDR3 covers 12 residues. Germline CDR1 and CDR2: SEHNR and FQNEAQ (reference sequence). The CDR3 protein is CASVSEGRAWNF. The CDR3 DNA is TGTGCCAGCGTCTCCGAGGGGAGAGCGTGGAACTTC.

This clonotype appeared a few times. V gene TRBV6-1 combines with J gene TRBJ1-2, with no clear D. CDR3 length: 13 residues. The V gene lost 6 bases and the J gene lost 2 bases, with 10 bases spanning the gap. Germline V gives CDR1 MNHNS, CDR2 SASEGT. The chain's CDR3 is CASSVDPNYGYTF. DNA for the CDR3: TGTGCCAGCAGCGTAGACCCGAACTATGGCTACACCTTC.

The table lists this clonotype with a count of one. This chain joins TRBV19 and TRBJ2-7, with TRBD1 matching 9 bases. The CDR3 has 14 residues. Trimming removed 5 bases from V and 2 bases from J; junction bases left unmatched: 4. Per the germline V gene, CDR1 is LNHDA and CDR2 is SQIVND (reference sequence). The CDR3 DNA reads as TGTGCCAGTAGTTTAGGGACAGGGACCTACGAGCAGTACTTC. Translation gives CASSLGTGTYEQYF.

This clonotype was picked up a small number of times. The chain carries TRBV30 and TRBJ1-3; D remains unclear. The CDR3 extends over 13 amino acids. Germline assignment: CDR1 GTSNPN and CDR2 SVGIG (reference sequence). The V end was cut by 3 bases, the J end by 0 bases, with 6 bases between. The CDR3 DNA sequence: TGTGCCTGGAGCGAAGACTCTGGAAACACCATATATTTT. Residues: CAWSEDSGNTIYF.

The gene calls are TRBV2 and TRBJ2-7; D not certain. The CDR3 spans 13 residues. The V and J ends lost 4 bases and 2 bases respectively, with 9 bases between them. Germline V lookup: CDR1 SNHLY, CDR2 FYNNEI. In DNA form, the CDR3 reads TGTGCCAGCAGTGGGCAGGTAGCCTACGAGCAGTACTTC. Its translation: CASSGQVAYEQYF.

The CDR3 DNA reads TGCAGTGCAGCGACTAGCGGGAGGTCAAATGAGCAGTTCTTC. It codes for CSAATSGRSNEQFF. The chain is built from TRBV20-1 and TRBJ2-1, with 13 bases aligning to TRBD2. Germline loops: CDR1 DFQATT, CDR2 SNEGSKA (reference sequence). The CDR3 extends over 14 amino acids. V lost 6 bases and J lost 7; bases outside the gene matches: 6.

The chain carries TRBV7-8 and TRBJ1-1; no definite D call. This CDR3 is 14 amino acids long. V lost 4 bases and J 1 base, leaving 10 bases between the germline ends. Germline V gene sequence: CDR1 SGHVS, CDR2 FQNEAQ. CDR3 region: CASSYRSRNTEAFF. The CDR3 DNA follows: TGTGCCAGCAGCTACCGCAGTAGGAACACTGAAGCTTTCTTT.

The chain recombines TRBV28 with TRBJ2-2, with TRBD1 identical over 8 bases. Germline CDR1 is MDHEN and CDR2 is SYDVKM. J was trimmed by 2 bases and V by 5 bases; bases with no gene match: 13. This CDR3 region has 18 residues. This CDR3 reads CASSPTTRGRLNTGELFF. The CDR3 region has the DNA TGTGCCAGCAGTCCTACGACCAGGGGGCGGTTAAACACCGGGGAGCTGTTTTTT.

This chain's CDR3 is CAWSVLAGGQGETQYF. CDR3 in DNA: TGTGCCTGGAGTGTTCTAGCGGGAGGGCAGGGAGAGACCCAGTACTTC. This chain links TRBV30 with TRBJ2-5; 12 nucleotides align to TRBD2. The germline gives CDR1 GTSNPN, CDR2 SVGIG (reference sequence). The V gene end was trimmed by 0 bases and the J gene end by 4 bases; junction bases not matched to a gene: 6. CDR3 length: 16 residues. Full variable domain (missing parts from reference TRBV30 and TRBJ2-5): SQTIHQWPATLVQPVGSPLSLECTVEGTSNPNLYWYRQAAGRGLQLLFYSVGIGQISSEVPQNLSASRPQDRQFILSSKKLLLSDSGFYLCAWSVLAGGQGETQYFGPGTRLLVL.

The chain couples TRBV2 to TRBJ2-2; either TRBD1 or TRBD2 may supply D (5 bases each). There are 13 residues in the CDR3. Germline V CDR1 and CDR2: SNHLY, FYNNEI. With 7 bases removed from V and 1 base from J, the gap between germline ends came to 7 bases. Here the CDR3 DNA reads TGTGCCAGCATGAGGGGGAACACCGGGGAGCTGTTTTTT. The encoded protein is CASMRGNTGELFF.

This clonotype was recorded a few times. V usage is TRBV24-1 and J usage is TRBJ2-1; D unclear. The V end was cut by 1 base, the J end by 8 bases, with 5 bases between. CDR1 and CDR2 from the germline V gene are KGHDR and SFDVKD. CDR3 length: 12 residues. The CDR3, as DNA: TGTGCCACCAGTGATTTAAGGGATGAGCAGTTCTTC. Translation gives CATSDLRDEQFF.